This is a list of T cell receptor beta chains from one sample in a study of blood T cell repertoires in COVID-19. Assay: immunoSEQ multiplex PCR; the TCRdb copy retains only in-frame clones and omits some. This table has approximately 300,000 clones, more than 65% appearing once. Material: peripheral blood. Receptors originate from a person aged 70 to 80 with COVID-19, enrolled during active disease. The CDR3 runs from the conserved cysteine through the conserved F or W. D genes are given only for firm matches. Expanded clones are given a class, and other clones once, few, many or no size at all.

clone_size: .
d_call: .
v_call: TRBV7-2
j_call: TRBJ2-5
cdr3_length: 14
cdr3_nt: TGTGCCAGCAGCTTAGCGCACTATGGGGAGACCCAGTACTTC
cdr3_aa: CASSLAHYGETQYF

clone_size: .
d_call: TRBD1
v_call: TRBV11-3
j_call: TRBJ2-5
cdr3_length: 15
cdr3_nt: TGTGCCAGCAGCCGAAGGACAGGGGGCGATGAGACCCAGTACTTC
cdr3_aa: CASSRRTGGDETQYF

clone_size: .
d_call: TRBD1
v_call: TRBV27
j_call: TRBJ1-4
cdr3_length: 16
cdr3_nt: TGTGCCAGCAGTTCCCCAGGGACAGGGACCTATGAAAAACTGTTTTTT
cdr3_aa: CASSSPGTGTYEKLFF

clone_size: .
d_call: TRBD2
v_call: TRBV4-1
j_call: TRBJ2-7
cdr3_length: 15
cdr3_nt: TGCGCCAGCAGCCAAGAAGAGCGGGGGTCCTACGAGCAGTACTTC
cdr3_aa: CASSQEERGSYEQYF

clone_size: .
d_call: TRBD1
v_call: TRBV18
j_call: TRBJ1-2
cdr3_length: 15
cdr3_nt: TGTGCCAGCTCACTGCGAACCGACAGGGGATATGGCTACACCTTC
cdr3_aa: CASSLRTDRGYGYTF

clone_size: .
d_call: .
v_call: TRBV10-3
j_call: TRBJ1-4
cdr3_length: 16
cdr3_nt: TGTGCCATCAGTGAGTCGGCCTTCACCGCTAATGAAAAACTGTTTTTT
cdr3_aa: CAISESAFTANEKLFF

clone_size: once
d_call: TRBD2
v_call: TRBV4-2
j_call: TRBJ2-5
cdr3_length: 16
cdr3_nt: TGTGCCAGCAGCCAAGATGAAGGTAGTAGCGGGGGGCGACAGTACTTC
cdr3_aa: CASSQDEGSSGGRQYF

clone_size: .
d_call: TRBD2
v_call: TRBV9
j_call: TRBJ2-1
cdr3_length: 17
cdr3_nt: TGTGCCAGCAGCGTAGATCCTAGCGGGAGGGCGGGAAATGAGCAGTTCTTC
cdr3_aa: CASSVDPSGRAGNEQFF

clone_size: .
d_call: .
v_call: TRBV14
j_call: TRBJ1-4
cdr3_length: 16
cdr3_nt: TGTGCCAGCAGCCAACCCACGGGGTTCGGGAATGAAAAACTGTTTTTT
cdr3_aa: CASSQPTGFGNEKLFF

clone_size: .
d_call: .
v_call: TRBV6-5
j_call: TRBJ1-1
cdr3_length: 13
cdr3_nt: TGTGCCAGCAGGGAGACAGTGAACACTGAAGCTTTCTTT
cdr3_aa: CASRETVNTEAFF

clone_size: .
d_call: TRBD2
v_call: TRBV4-1
j_call: TRBJ2-3
cdr3_length: 17
cdr3_nt: TGCGCCAGCAGCCAAGATCCCCCGGGGGGGAGCACAGATACGCAGTATTTT
cdr3_aa: CASSQDPPGGSTDTQYF

clone_size: .
d_call: TRBD1
v_call: TRBV2
j_call: TRBJ2-7
cdr3_length: 16
cdr3_nt: TGTGCCAGCAGCACTGGGGGACAGACTCTATCCTACGAGCAGTACTTC
cdr3_aa: CASSTGGQTLSYEQYF

clone_size: .
d_call: .
v_call: TRBV12-5
j_call: TRBJ2-1
cdr3_length: 13
cdr3_nt: TGTGCTAGTGGTCCCGATGGACTATTGGTGCAATTCTTC
cdr3_aa: CASGPDGLLVQFF

clone_size: .
d_call: TRBD1
v_call: TRBV5-6
j_call: TRBJ1-2
cdr3_length: 16
cdr3_nt: TGTGCCAGCAGCCTACTGACAGGGGTTGTTGGCTATGGCTACACCTTC
cdr3_aa: CASSLLTGVVGYGYTF

clone_size: once
d_call: TRBD2
v_call: TRBV19
j_call: TRBJ2-1
cdr3_length: 12
cdr3_nt: TGTGCCAGTGGAATAGCGGGCAATGAGCAGTTCTTC
cdr3_aa: CASGIAGNEQFF

clone_size: .
d_call: .
v_call: TRBV2
j_call: TRBJ2-1
cdr3_length: 17
cdr3_nt: TGTGCCAGCAGTGAATGGGGGACAAATAAGGCCTACAATGAGCAGTTCTTC
cdr3_aa: CASSEWGTNKAYNEQFF

clone_size: .
d_call: TRBD1
v_call: TRBV4-3
j_call: TRBJ1-6
cdr3_length: 15
cdr3_nt: TGCGCCAGCAGCCAAGAGGCCCAGGGGGCGACACCCCTCCACTTT
cdr3_aa: CASSQEAQGATPLHF

clone_size: once
d_call: .
v_call: TRBV6-5
j_call: TRBJ2-7
cdr3_length: 14
cdr3_nt: TGTGCCAGCACCTTCTCGGCGACCCTCGGGGAGCAGTACTTC
cdr3_aa: CASTFSATLGEQYF

clone_size: .
d_call: TRBD1
v_call: TRBV5-4
j_call: TRBJ1-2
cdr3_length: 13
cdr3_nt: TGTGCCAGCAGCTTGAGACAGGGCTATGGCTACACCTTC
cdr3_aa: CASSLRQGYGYTF

clone_size: .
d_call: .
v_call: TRBV30
j_call: TRBJ2-5
cdr3_length: 13
cdr3_nt: TGTGCCTGGGATACAGGACCCCAAGAGACCCAGTACTTC
cdr3_aa: CAWDTGPQETQYF

clone_size: .
d_call: TRBD1
v_call: TRBV7-9
j_call: TRBJ2-7
cdr3_length: 15
cdr3_nt: TGTGCCAGCAGCCGCGATGACAGGGGCCCCTACGAGCAGTACTTC
cdr3_aa: CASSRDDRGPYEQYF

clone_size: .
d_call: .
v_call: TRBV6-5
j_call: TRBJ2-1
cdr3_length: 11
cdr3_nt: TGTGCCAGCAAGGGGGACAATGAGCAGTTCTTC
cdr3_aa: CASKGDNEQFF

clone_size: .
d_call: .
v_call: TRBV5-1
j_call: TRBJ2-5
cdr3_length: 17
cdr3_nt: TGCGCCAGCAGCTTGTTGGGGGGCCGGACTAGCCAAGAGACCCAGTACTTC
cdr3_aa: CASSLLGGRTSQETQYF

clone_size: .
d_call: .
v_call: TRBV6-2/TRBV6-3
j_call: TRBJ1-2
cdr3_length: 12
cdr3_nt: TGTGCCAGCAGTTATGAGGGTACTGGCTACACCTTC
cdr3_aa: CASSYEGTGYTF

clone_size: .
d_call: .
v_call: TRBV30
j_call: TRBJ1-1
cdr3_length: 13
cdr3_nt: TGTGCCCTGAGATGGGGCACATACACTGAAGCTTTCTTT
cdr3_aa: CALRWGTYTEAFF

clone_size: many
d_call: TRBD1
v_call: TRBV5-6
j_call: TRBJ1-1
cdr3_length: 15
cdr3_nt: TGTGCCAGCAGCAAAAACAGGGGCGCGAACACTGAAGCTTTCTTT
cdr3_aa: CASSKNRGANTEAFF

clone_size: .
d_call: TRBD1
v_call: TRBV6-2/TRBV6-3
j_call: TRBJ1-2
cdr3_length: 16
cdr3_nt: TGTGCCAGCAGCCGCCCGGGACAGGGGCGGCTCTATGGCTACACCTTC
cdr3_aa: CASSRPGQGRLYGYTF

clone_size: .
d_call: .
v_call: TRBV6-2/TRBV6-3
j_call: TRBJ1-4
cdr3_length: 15
cdr3_nt: TGTGCCAGCAGTGAGGCGGGGGCAGCTAATGAAAAACTGTTTTTT
cdr3_aa: CASSEAGAANEKLFF

clone_size: .
d_call: .
v_call: TRBV3-1/TRBV3-2
j_call: TRBJ2-1
cdr3_length: 15
cdr3_nt: TGTGCCAGCAGCGTTGGGGGGTACACCGGGAATGAGCAGTTCTTC
cdr3_aa: CASSVGGYTGNEQFF

clone_size: .
d_call: .
v_call: TRBV18
j_call: TRBJ1-4
cdr3_length: 19
cdr3_nt: TGTGCCAGCTCACCACTTGGCCGGCTGGAGGAGAGAAGTAATGAAAAACTGTTTTTT
cdr3_aa: CASSPLGRLEERSNEKLFF

clone_size: once
d_call: .
v_call: TRBV27
j_call: TRBJ2-1
cdr3_length: 14
cdr3_nt: TGTGCCAGCAGTCCCCGGACAGTTAACAATGAGCAGTTCTTC
cdr3_aa: CASSPRTVNNEQFF

clone_size: .
d_call: .
v_call: TRBV19
j_call: TRBJ2-6
cdr3_length: 15
cdr3_nt: TGTGCCAGCACGTCGGGCGGGGCTGGGGCCAACGTCCTGACTTTC
cdr3_aa: CASTSGGAGANVLTF

clone_size: .
d_call: .
v_call: TRBV27
j_call: TRBJ2-5
cdr3_length: 15
cdr3_nt: TGTGCCAGCAGTTTAAGGGGGTACGACCGGGAGACCCAGTACTTC
cdr3_aa: CASSLRGYDRETQYF

clone_size: .
d_call: TRBD1
v_call: TRBV27
j_call: TRBJ1-1
cdr3_length: 12
cdr3_nt: TGTGCCAGCAGGCGGACAGGGACTGAAGCTTTCTTT
cdr3_aa: CASRRTGTEAFF

clone_size: .
d_call: .
v_call: TRBV9
j_call: TRBJ2-3
cdr3_length: 16
cdr3_nt: TGTGCCAGCAGCGTAGGGGGGGTCACTAGCACAGATACGCAGTATTTT
cdr3_aa: CASSVGGVTSTDTQYF

clone_size: once
d_call: .
v_call: TRBV5-1
j_call: TRBJ2-7
cdr3_length: 15
cdr3_nt: TGCGCCAGCAGCTTGGGAGCGGGCGGCTCCTACGAGCAGTACTTC
cdr3_aa: CASSLGAGGSYEQYF

clone_size: .
d_call: .
v_call: TRBV3-1/TRBV3-2
j_call: TRBJ2-7
cdr3_length: 14
cdr3_nt: TGTGCCAGCAGCCAATCGTCGGGGAAATACGAGCAGTACTTC
cdr3_aa: CASSQSSGKYEQYF

clone_size: .
d_call: TRBD2
v_call: TRBV7-2
j_call: TRBJ2-7
cdr3_length: 14
cdr3_nt: TGTGCCAGCAGCTTAGATGCTAGCGGGTACGAGCAGTACTTC
cdr3_aa: CASSLDASGYEQYF

clone_size: .
d_call: TRBD1
v_call: TRBV7-2
j_call: TRBJ1-4
cdr3_length: 14
cdr3_nt: TGTGCCAGCAGCCGGGACAGGACTAATGAAAAACTGTTTTTT
cdr3_aa: CASSRDRTNEKLFF

clone_size: .
d_call: .
v_call: TRBV9
j_call: TRBJ2-7
cdr3_length: 12
cdr3_nt: TGTGCCAGCAGCGGCGGGACGCGGGAGCAGTACTTC
cdr3_aa: CASSGGTREQYF

clone_size: .
d_call: .
v_call: TRBV2
j_call: TRBJ1-4
cdr3_length: 14
cdr3_nt: TGTGCCAGCAGTGGGACGCGGGCGTACGAAAAACTGTTTTTT
cdr3_aa: CASSGTRAYEKLFF

clone_size: .
d_call: .
v_call: TRBV7-9
j_call: TRBJ1-4
cdr3_length: 15
cdr3_nt: TGTGCCAGCAGCTCATTACAGGGTTTTAATGAAAAACTGTTTTTT
cdr3_aa: CASSSLQGFNEKLFF

clone_size: .
d_call: .
v_call: TRBV5-1
j_call: TRBJ2-7
cdr3_length: 14
cdr3_nt: TGCGCCAGCCACAGGGATCCCACCTCCTACGAGCAGTACTTC
cdr3_aa: CASHRDPTSYEQYF

clone_size: .
d_call: TRBD1
v_call: TRBV9
j_call: TRBJ2-1
cdr3_length: 13
cdr3_nt: TGTGCCAGCACCAGACAGGGGACTGGTGAGCAGTTCTTC
cdr3_aa: CASTRQGTGEQFF

clone_size: .
d_call: .
v_call: TRBV6-6
j_call: TRBJ2-6
cdr3_length: 20
cdr3_nt: TGTGCCAGCAGTCCTCGCAACCCTCGGAGTCGAATCTCTGGGGCCAACGTCCTGACTTTC
cdr3_aa: CASSPRNPRSRISGANVLTF

clone_size: .
d_call: TRBD2
v_call: TRBV11-2
j_call: TRBJ2-1
cdr3_length: 15
cdr3_nt: TGTGCCAGCAGCTTAGATGCTAGCGGCGTGGGGGGGCAGTTCTTC
cdr3_aa: CASSLDASGVGGQFF

clone_size: .
d_call: .
v_call: TRBV10-3
j_call: TRBJ2-7
cdr3_length: 17
cdr3_nt: TGTGCCATCAGTGAGCCCCGGGGGGCGGGGACCCCTTACGAGCAGTACTTC
cdr3_aa: CAISEPRGAGTPYEQYF

clone_size: .
d_call: .
v_call: TRBV27
j_call: TRBJ2-1
cdr3_length: 15
cdr3_nt: TGTGCCAGCAGTTTACGAGCGCAGTCCAACAATGAGCAGTTCTTC
cdr3_aa: CASSLRAQSNNEQFF

clone_size: .
d_call: .
v_call: TRBV6-6
j_call: TRBJ1-2
cdr3_length: 15
cdr3_nt: TGTGCCAGCAGCACAAACCAACAGGGCTACTATGGCTACACCTTC
cdr3_aa: CASSTNQQGYYGYTF

clone_size: .
d_call: .
v_call: TRBV6-2/TRBV6-3
j_call: TRBJ1-5
cdr3_length: 14
cdr3_nt: TGTGCCAGCAGTCGGACAAATAGCAATCAGCCCCAGCATTTT
cdr3_aa: CASSRTNSNQPQHF

clone_size: .
d_call: TRBD1
v_call: TRBV28
j_call: TRBJ2-7
cdr3_length: 15
cdr3_nt: TGTGCCAGCAGCCCCAACAGGGGGCGGTGGTACGAGCAGTACTTC
cdr3_aa: CASSPNRGRWYEQYF

clone_size: .
d_call: .
v_call: TRBV3-1/TRBV3-2
j_call: TRBJ1-5
cdr3_length: 13
cdr3_nt: TGTGCCAGCAGCCAGGAGCTCACTCAGCCCCAGCATTTT
cdr3_aa: CASSQELTQPQHF

clone_size: few
d_call: TRBD1
v_call: TRBV5-1
j_call: TRBJ1-3
cdr3_length: 15
cdr3_nt: TGCGCCAGCAGCCGCGACAGGGGATACGGAAACACCATATATTTT
cdr3_aa: CASSRDRGYGNTIYF